The 5 T cell receptor beta chains in this list originate from one sample, sequenced in a study of CD8+ T cells in alopecia areata. Sample treatment: oral pan-JAK inhibitor, 5-10 mg twice daily. RNA extraction and reverse transcription yielded cDNA as sequencing template. Using immunoSEQ multiplex PCR, the repertoire was profiled, and TCRdb retains in-frame clones only, with some absent. The table shows around 200,000 clones, with over 60% occurring only once. The sequencing here drew on CD4+ T cells sorted from blood, taken at week 4, from a patient treated with tofacitinib. These receptors all come from a human donor with alopecia areata.

This rearrangement joins TRBV5-4 to TRBJ1-6; D is possibly TRBD1 (5 bases). Trimming took 4 bases from V and 4 from J, leaving 15 bases between them. The CDR3 is 16 amino acids. The germline V gene has CDR1 SGHNT and CDR2 YYREEE (reference sequence). The DNA for the CDR3 is TGTGCCAGCAGCCCGTCGGGGGGTATTTATAATTCACCCCTCCACTTT. Residues: CASSPSGGIYNSPLHF.

This chain uses TRBV29-1 with TRBJ1-1; the D is unclear. Trimming removed 7 bases from V and 5 bases from J, with 17 bases in between. CDR1 is SQVTM, CDR2 ANQGSEA, per germline. The CDR3 extends over 13 amino acids. CDR3 sequence reads: CSAREQRQTEAFF. The CDR3 bases are TGCAGCGCAAGAGAGCAGCGACAAACTGAAGCTTTCTTT.

This clone was detected only a few times. The chain recombines TRBV7-2 with TRBJ1-5; D call uncertain. From germline, CDR1 is SGHTA and CDR2 FQGNSA. The CDR3 extends over 10 amino acids. Trimming cost V 7 bases and J 5 bases, with 3 bases left between them. The CDR3 loop reads CASKYQPQHF. The CDR3 DNA reads TGTGCCAGCAAATATCAGCCCCAGCATTTT. Complete variable domain (other parts from reference TRBV7-2 and TRBJ1-5): GAGVSQSPSNKVTEKGKDVELRCDPISGHTALYWYRQSLGQGLEFLIYFQGNSAPDKSGLPSDRFSAERTGGSVSTLTIQRTQQEDSAVYLCASKYQPQHFGDGTRLSIL.

The sample holds a few counts of this clone. The rearrangement uses TRBV4-3 and TRBJ1-1, with D hard to call. Germline CDR1 is LGHNA and CDR2 is YSLEER. The V and J ends lost 0 bases and 1 base respectively, with 3 bases between them. CDR3 length equals 13 residues. CDR3 loop: CASSQDRNTEAFF. The CDR3 DNA sequence: TGCGCCAGCAGCCAAGACAGGAACACTGAAGCTTTCTTT.

This rearrangement joins TRBV10-3 to TRBJ2-3; unclear D gene. CDR1 is ENHRY and CDR2 is SYGVKD in the germline V gene. The CDR3 consists of 11 residues. V was clipped by 8 bases and J by 2 bases, with 5 bases between them. This CDR3 is CAIGNTDTQYF. The CDR3 region has the DNA TGTGCCATCGGAAACACAGATACGCAGTATTTT.